One and the same sample provided the 5 T cell receptor beta chains below, sequenced in a study of early T cells in non-severe SARS-CoV-2 infection. TCRdb re-called the 5' RACE reads through MiXCR, storing one row per CDR3 protein. The data hold around 76,000 distinct CDR3 sequences, with roughly 15% observed a single time. The specimen was whole blood, collected at baseline. The receptor source for this set is an adult who was a healthcare worker with PCR-confirmed SARS-CoV-2 infection or an uninfected control (not recorded which).

The gene calls are TRBV7-9 and TRBJ2-1; 9 bases agree with TRBD2. The CDR3 spans 18 residues. V trimming: 1 base; J trimming: 5 bases; junction bases outside the gene matches: 12. CDR1 is SEHNR, CDR2 FQNEAQ, per germline (reference sequence). The DNA for the CDR3 is TGTGCCAGCAGCTTAGGGACTAGCGCCGCTTACTTCGACAATGAGCAGTTCTTC. Its translation: CASSLGTSAAYFDNEQFF. The complete variable domain, with remaining parts taken from reference TRBV7-9 and TRBJ2-1, reads DTGVSQNPRHKITKRGQNVTFRCDPISEHNRLYWYRQTLGQGPEFLTYFQNEAQLEKSRLLSDRFSAERPKGSFSTLEIQRTEQGDSAMYLCASSLGTSAAYFDNEQFFGPGTRLTVL.

This clonotype has only a few counts. The V gene is TRBV7-9, the J gene TRBJ2-2; TRBD2 agrees at 8 bases. The V and J ends lost 8 bases and 5 bases, in that order; junction bases with no gene match: 13. CDR3 length equals 16 residues. CDR1 is SEHNR, CDR2 FQNEAQ, per germline (reference sequence). The CDR3 bases are TGTGCCAGCCAAAAGACAACTAGCGGTGAGACCGGGGAGCTGTTTTTT. Its translation is CASQKTTSGETGELFF.

The rearrangement links TRBV27 to TRBJ2-7, with D perhaps assigned TRBD1 or TRBD2 (5 bases each). V lost 6 bases and J lost 3, with 15 bases in between. Germline CDR1 is MNHEY and CDR2 is SMNVEV (reference sequence). This CDR3 comprises 14 residues. CDR3 in amino acids: CASSPGTEVYEQYF. In DNA form, the CDR3 reads TGTGCCAGCAGCCCTGGGACCGAGGTCTACGAGCAGTACTTC.

This clonotype appeared a few times. The rearrangement uses TRBV6-1 and TRBJ2-7; possibly TRBD2 for D (5 bases). The CDR3 totals 13 residues. Germline CDR1 reads MNHNS; CDR2 reads SASEGT. V dropped 4 bases and J dropped 7 bases, with 14 bases sitting between them. Here the CDR3 DNA reads TGTGCCAGCAGTGTCAGAACCCCGGGGGAGCAGTACTTC. Encoded protein: CASSVRTPGEQYF.

The rearrangement uses TRBV6-4 and TRBJ2-3; 8 positions agree with TRBD2. Germline lookup yields CDR1 MRHNA and CDR2 SNTAGT. The CDR3 spans 15 residues. V was clipped by 0 bases and J by 5 bases; unmatched bases: 4. CDR3: CASSDSGTSGDTQYF. For the CDR3, the DNA is TGTGCCAGCAGTGACTCTGGAACTAGCGGAGATACGCAGTATTTT.